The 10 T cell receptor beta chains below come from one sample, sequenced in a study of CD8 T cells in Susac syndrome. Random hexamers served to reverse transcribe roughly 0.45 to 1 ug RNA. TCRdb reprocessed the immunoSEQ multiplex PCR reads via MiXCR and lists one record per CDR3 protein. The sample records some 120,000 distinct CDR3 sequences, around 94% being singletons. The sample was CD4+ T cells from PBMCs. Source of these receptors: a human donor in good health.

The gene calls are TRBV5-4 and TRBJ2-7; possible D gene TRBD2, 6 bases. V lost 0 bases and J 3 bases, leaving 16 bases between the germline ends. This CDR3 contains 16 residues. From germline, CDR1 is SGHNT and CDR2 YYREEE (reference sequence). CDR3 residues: CASSLAGRGWNYEQYF. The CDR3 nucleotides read TGTGCCAGCAGCTTGGCGGGACGGGGGTGGAACTACGAGCAGTACTTC.

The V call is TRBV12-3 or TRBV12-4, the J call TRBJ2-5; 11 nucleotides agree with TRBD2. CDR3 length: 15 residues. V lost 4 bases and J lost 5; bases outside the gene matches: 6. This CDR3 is CASSSPGTSGETQYF. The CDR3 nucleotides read TGTGCCAGCAGTTCACCCGGGACTAGCGGCGAGACCCAGTACTTC.

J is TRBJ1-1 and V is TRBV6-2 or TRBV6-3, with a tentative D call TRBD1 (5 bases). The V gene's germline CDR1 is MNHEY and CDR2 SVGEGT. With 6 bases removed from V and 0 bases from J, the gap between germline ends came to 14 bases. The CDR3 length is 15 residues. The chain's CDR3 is CASRIPQGMNTEAFF. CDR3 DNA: TGTGCCAGCAGAATACCCCAGGGCATGAACACTGAAGCTTTCTTT.

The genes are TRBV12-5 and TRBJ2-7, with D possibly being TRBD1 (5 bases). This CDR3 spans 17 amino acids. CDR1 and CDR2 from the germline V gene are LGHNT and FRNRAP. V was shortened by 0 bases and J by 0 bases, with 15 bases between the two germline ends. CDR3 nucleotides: TGTGCTAGTGGTTTGGTAATCTCCCAGGGTAGCTCCTACGAGCAGTACTTC. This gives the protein CASGLVISQGSSYEQYF.

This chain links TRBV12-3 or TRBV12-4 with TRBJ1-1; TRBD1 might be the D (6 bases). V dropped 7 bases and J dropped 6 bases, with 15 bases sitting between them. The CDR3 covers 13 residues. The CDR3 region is CASTKGVTSEAFF. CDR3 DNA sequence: TGTGCCAGCACCAAGGGGGTAACCTCTGAAGCTTTCTTT.

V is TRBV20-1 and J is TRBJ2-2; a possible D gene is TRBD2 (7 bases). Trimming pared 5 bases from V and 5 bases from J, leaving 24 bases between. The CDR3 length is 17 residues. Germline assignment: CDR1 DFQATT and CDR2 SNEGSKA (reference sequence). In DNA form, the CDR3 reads TGCAGTGCTTACCCTAAGGCGGGGGCGAGGGGTACCGGGGAGCTGTTTTTT. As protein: CSAYPKAGARGTGELFF.

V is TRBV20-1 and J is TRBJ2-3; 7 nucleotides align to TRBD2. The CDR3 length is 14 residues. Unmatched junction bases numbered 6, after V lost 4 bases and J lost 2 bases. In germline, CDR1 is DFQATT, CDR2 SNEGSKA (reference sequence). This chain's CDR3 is CSATTSAPTDTQYF. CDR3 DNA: TGCAGTGCTACAACTAGCGCTCCCACAGATACGCAGTATTTT.

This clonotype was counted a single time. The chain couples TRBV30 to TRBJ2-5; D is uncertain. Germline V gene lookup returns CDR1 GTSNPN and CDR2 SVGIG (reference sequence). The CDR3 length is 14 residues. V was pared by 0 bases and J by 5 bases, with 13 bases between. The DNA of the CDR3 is TGTGCCTGGAGTGTAGGGTCGACAACTGAGACCCAGTACTTC. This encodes CAWSVGSTTETQYF.

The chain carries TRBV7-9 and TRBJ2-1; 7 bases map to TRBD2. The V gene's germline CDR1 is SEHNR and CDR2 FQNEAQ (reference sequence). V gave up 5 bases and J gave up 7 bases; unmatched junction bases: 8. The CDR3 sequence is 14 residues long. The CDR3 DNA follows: TGTGCCAGCAGCCCCCCCGGGAGGCGGAATGAGCAGTTCTTC. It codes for CASSPPGRRNEQFF. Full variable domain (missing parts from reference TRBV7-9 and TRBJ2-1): DTGVSQNPRHKITKRGQNVTFRCDPISEHNRLYWYRQTLGQGPEFLTYFQNEAQLEKSRLLSDRFSAERPKGSFSTLEIQRTEQGDSAMYLCASSPPGRRNEQFFGPGTRLTVL.

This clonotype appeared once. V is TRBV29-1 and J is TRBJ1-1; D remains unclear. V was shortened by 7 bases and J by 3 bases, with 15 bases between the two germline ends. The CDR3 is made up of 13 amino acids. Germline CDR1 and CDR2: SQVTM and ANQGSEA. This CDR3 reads CSAKQNTDTEAFF. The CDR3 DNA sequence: TGCAGCGCCAAACAGAATACGGACACTGAAGCTTTCTTT. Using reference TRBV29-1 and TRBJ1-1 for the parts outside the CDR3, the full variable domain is SAVISQKPSRDICQRGTSLTIQCQVDSQVTMMFWYRQQPGQSLTLIATANQGSEATYESGFVIDKFPISRPNLTFSTLTVSNMSPEDSSIYLCSAKQNTDTEAFFGQGTRLTVV.